One sample yielded the 7 T cell receptor beta chains listed below, sequenced in a study of blood T cell repertoires in COVID-19. TCRdb's table, derived via immunoSEQ multiplex PCR, lists solely in-frame clones and lacks some. The table includes about 400,000 clones, over 75% detected once. Sequenced: PBMCs or T cells enriched from blood (not recorded which). The source is a man aged 35 to 55 in a cohort exposed to, infected with or recovered from COVID-19 (not recorded which).

The chain couples TRBV7-2 to TRBJ2-1, with D possibly TRBD1 on 6 matching bases. With 2 bases removed from V and 4 bases from J, the gap between germline ends came to 9 bases. CDR1 is SGHTA and CDR2 is FQGNSA in the germline V gene. The CDR3 extends over 14 amino acids. CDR3 sequence: CASSLLRGYNEQFF. The CDR3 nucleotides are TGTGCCAGCAGCTTACTAAGGGGGTACAATGAGCAGTTCTTC.

V gene TRBV29-1 combines with J gene TRBJ1-2, with TRBD1 identical over 10 bases. Germline lookup yields CDR1 SQVTM and CDR2 ANQGSEA. The CDR3 has 13 residues. Unmatched junction bases numbered 5, after V lost 3 bases and J lost 7 bases. The CDR3 DNA follows: TGCAGCGTTGACCCGACAGGGGGCTCTGGCTACACCTTC. Amino acid sequence: CSVDPTGGSGYTF.

The DNA for the CDR3 is TGTGCCAGCAGCTTAGGCCAGAATAATTCACCCCTCCACTTT. The encoded protein is CASSLGQNNSPLHF. This chain links TRBV7-6 with TRBJ1-6; D is unclear. The CDR3 is 14 residues long. In germline, CDR1 is SGHVS, CDR2 FNYEAQ. V was shortened by 1 base and J by 5 bases, with 6 bases between the two germline ends.

V usage is TRBV27 and J usage is TRBJ2-7, with D uncertain. The CDR3 is 16 amino acids. Germline assignment: CDR1 MNHEY and CDR2 SMNVEV (reference sequence). V was cut by 7 bases and J by 0 bases, with 19 bases left in between. The CDR3 DNA follows: TGTGCCAGCACCCTCTTACGGAAAAGGAGCTCCTACGAGCAGTACTTC. This translates into CASTLLRKRSSYEQYF.

The chain uses TRBV6-5 and TRBJ1-1; D not certain. V was shortened by 5 bases and J by 1 base, with 5 bases between the two germline ends. The germline V gene encodes CDR1 MNHEY and CDR2 SVGAGI. The CDR3 is made up of 12 amino acids. The CDR3 loop reads CASSNRNTEAFF. The CDR3 region has the DNA TGTGCCAGCAGTAACAGGAACACTGAAGCTTTCTTT.

This chain uses TRBV9 with TRBJ2-7; the D gene is possibly TRBD2 (5 bases). The V gene's germline CDR1 is SGDLS and CDR2 YYNGEE. V shed 0 bases and J shed 4 bases, with 17 bases lying between them. This CDR3 has 16 amino acids. The CDR3 DNA is TGTGCCAGCAGCGTAGGAGGGAGTTCCGGTCCTTACGAGCAGTACTTC. It yields the protein CASSVGGSSGPYEQYF. The whole variable domain, filled in from reference TRBV9 and TRBJ2-7, reads DSGVTQTPKHLITATGQRVTLRCSPRSGDLSVYWYQQSLDQGLQFLIQYYNGEERAKGNILERFSAQQFPDLHSELNLSSLELGDSALYFCASSVGGSSGPYEQYFGPGTRLTVT.

The chain has TRBV10-1 and TRBJ2-7; D uncertain. Germline lookup yields CDR1 WNHNN and CDR2 SYGVQD (reference sequence). Trimming took off 0 bases at V and 0 bases at J, with 9 bases between the two ends. CDR3 length equals 15 residues. The CDR3 DNA reads TGCGCCAGCAGTGAGTCTGCTGTCAGCTCCTACGAGCAGTACTTC. Translating it yields CASSESAVSSYEQYF.